This T cell receptor (beta chain) is drawn from a study of molecular identifiers for immune sequencing clone quantification. Whole-study findings and limits: Clones above 20 RNA copies contained over 98% of effector molecules and under 1% of naive molecules. Investigators reportedly could detect spiked Jurkat TCR RNA from one cell among about a million naive cells.

The authors gated naive CD8 T cells as CD8+CD4-CCR7+CD45RA+ for sorting. The CDR3 has 15 amino acids. V dropped 2 bases and J dropped 5 bases, with 10 bases sitting between them. Germline loops: CDR1 MNHEY, CDR2 SVGAGI. Making the bulk TCR libraries relied on previously described methods and listed TCR primers. TCRdb reanalysed the PCR reads using MiXCR and keeps one entry per CDR3 protein. Counted here are over 600,000 distinct CDR3 sequences, about 20% occurring once; the ten biggest clones make up roughly 0.9%. This clonotype came up many times. The antigen is undetermined. The chain employs TRBV6-5 and TRBJ1-6; tentatively, D is TRBD1 (5 bases). This TCR derives from a human donor in good health. Some libraries in this study had Jurkat cell RNA spiked in. The specimen sequenced was naive CD8+ T cells from blood, with Jurkat cell RNA spiked in. Subset defined: FACS-sorted CD8+CD4-CCR7+CD45RA+ naive T cells. The CDR3 sequence is CASSYTGLNNSPLHF. CDR3 nucleotides: TGTGCCAGCAGTTACACAGGCCTAAATAATTCACCCCTCCACTTT.